The 24 T cell receptor beta chains reported below all come from one sample, sequenced in a study of blood T cell repertoires in COVID-19. Clones were sequenced by immunoSEQ multiplex PCR, and TCRdb holds only the in-frame ones, with some missing. Here the sample spans about 120,000 clones, about 85% being singletons. The source material was peripheral blood. The receptors shown here come from a human donor in a cohort sampled during active COVID-19.

The rearrangement joins TRBV5-4 to TRBJ2-7, with D perhaps TRBD1 (5 bases). The CDR3 extends over 13 amino acids. In germline, CDR1 is SGHNT, CDR2 YYREEE (reference sequence). Trimming removed 0 bases from V and 5 bases from J, with 9 bases in between. The CDR3 nucleotides are TGTGCCAGCAGCTTGGCAGGGTCGGACGAGCAGTACTTC. Translation: CASSLAGSDEQYF.

V is TRBV5-1 and J is TRBJ2-7; weak D call: TRBD1 (5 bases). The germline gives CDR1 SGHRS, CDR2 YFSETQ. Trimming left V 4 bases short and J 3 bases short, with 14 bases between. This CDR3 comprises 14 residues. The CDR3 here is CASSTAPTGYEQYF. The CDR3 nucleotides read TGCGCCAGCAGCACCGCCCCTACAGGCTACGAGCAGTACTTC.

The chain is built from TRBV5-1 and TRBJ1-1; 7 bases fit TRBD1. The CDR3 totals 15 residues. V dropped 4 bases and J dropped 3; count of bases not matched to a gene: 9. From germline, CDR1 is SGHRS and CDR2 YFSETQ. CDR3 sequence: CASSIDRDSYTEAFF. In DNA, the CDR3 is TGCGCCAGCAGCATCGACCGGGACAGCTACACTGAAGCTTTCTTT.

The V gene is TRBV12-3 or TRBV12-4, the J gene TRBJ2-2; D gene unclear. This CDR3 is 11 amino acids long. V lost 7 bases to trimming and J lost 8 bases, with 8 bases between them. The CDR3 region has the DNA TGTGCCAGCACTATGGAGGGGGAGCTGTTTTTT. Its translation is CASTMEGELFF.

V is TRBV18 and J is TRBJ2-1, with 10 bases fitting TRBD2. V trimming: 7 bases; J trimming: 6 bases; junction bases outside the gene matches: 9. The germline V gene has CDR1 KGHSH and CDR2 LQKENI. The CDR3 covers 15 residues. In nucleotides, the CDR3 is TGTGCCAGCTGCATTCTAGCGGGGGTGCCCAATGAGCAGTTCTTC. It codes for CASCILAGVPNEQFF.

V usage is TRBV5-1 and J usage is TRBJ2-3, with 7 positions matching TRBD1. Unmatched junction bases numbered 0, after V lost 1 base and J lost 1 base. This CDR3 is 14 amino acids long. The V gene's germline CDR1 is SGHRS and CDR2 YFSETQ. CDR3 region: CASSLQGGTDTQYF. CDR3 DNA sequence: TGCGCCAGCAGCTTGCAGGGGGGCACAGATACGCAGTATTTT.

This chain links TRBV2 with TRBJ2-3; no reliable D call. Germline CDR1 and CDR2: SNHLY and FYNNEI. This CDR3 region has 11 residues. The V end was cut by 3 bases, the J end by 6 bases, with 4 bases between. CDR3 region: CASSDPDTQYF. For the CDR3, the DNA is TGTGCCAGCAGTGATCCGGATACGCAGTATTTT. Filled out from reference TRBV2 and TRBJ2-3, the complete variable domain reads EPEVTQTPSHQVTQMGQEVILRCVPISNHLYFYWYRQILGQKVEFLVSFYNNEISEKSEIFDDQFSVERPDGSNFTLKIRSTKLEDSAMYFCASSDPDTQYFGPGTRLTVL.

This chain connects TRBV6-5 to TRBJ2-3; the D gene is possibly TRBD1 (6 bases). Germline V gene lookup returns CDR1 MNHEY and CDR2 SVGAGI. The CDR3 runs 15 residues. V dropped 2 bases and J dropped 2 bases, with 11 bases sitting between them. In nucleotides, the CDR3 is TGTGCCAGCAGTTACAGGACAGCCAACACAGATACGCAGTATTTT. This translates into CASSYRTANTDTQYF.

The rearrangement links TRBV10-3 to TRBJ2-3; 7 bases match TRBD2. The CDR3 is 14 residues long. Germline loops: CDR1 ENHRY, CDR2 SYGVKD. Losses at the gene ends were 6 bases for V and 2 bases for J; bases not matched to a gene: 5. Written as DNA, the CDR3 is TGTGCCATCAGAGCTAGCGGACCCACAGATACGCAGTATTTT. Its protein is CAIRASGPTDTQYF.

This clone has only a few counts. The V gene is TRBV21-1, the J gene TRBJ2-2; TRBD1 reflects the table's D call only, with no check against the DNA. TRBV21-1 counts as a pseudogene. The CDR3 has 15 amino acids. The CDR3 DNA reads TGTGCCAGCGATGACAGGGGATGGAACACCGGGGAGCTGTTTTTT. It yields the protein CASDDRGWNTGELFF.

The CDR3 is CATSARRDSEKLFF. The CDR3 nucleotides read TGTGCCACCAGCGCCCGCCGGGACAGCGAAAAACTGTTTTTT. J is TRBJ1-4 and V is TRBV15; 7 nucleotides match TRBD1. This CDR3 spans 14 amino acids. J was trimmed by 8 bases and V by 5 bases; bases with no gene match: 8. The V gene's germline CDR1 is LNHNV and CDR2 YYDKDF (reference sequence). The full variable domain, its missing parts supplied by reference TRBV15 and TRBJ1-4, is DAMVIQNPRYQVTQFGKPVTLSCSQTLNHNVMYWYQQKSSQAPKLLFHYYDKDFNNEADTPDNFQSRRPNTSFCFLDIRSPGLGDTAMYLCATSARRDSEKLFFGSGTQLSVL.

This clone was found once. The rearrangement links TRBV3-1 (or the pseudogene TRBV3-2) to TRBJ2-5; 9 nucleotides line up with TRBD2. There are 15 residues in the CDR3. V was clipped by 4 bases and J by 5 bases; unmatched bases: 8. The germline V gene has CDR1 LGHDT and CDR2 YNNKEL (reference sequence). CDR3 sequence reads: CASSPPRGGAETQYF. The CDR3 DNA reads as TGTGCCAGCAGCCCTCCCCGCGGGGGGGCTGAGACCCAGTACTTC.

V usage is TRBV12-5 and J usage is TRBJ2-1; the match to TRBD2 covers 8 bases. V trimming: 7 bases; J trimming: 2 bases; junction bases outside the gene matches: 4. Germline assignment: CDR1 LGHNT and CDR2 FRNRAP. The CDR3 spans 14 residues. The CDR3 DNA reads as TGTGCTAGTGATACGGGACTAGCCTACAATGAGCAGTTCTTC. It yields the protein CASDTGLAYNEQFF.

The CDR3 DNA follows: TGTGCTAGTGGCAAACAGGGGACTGGAAACACCATATATTTT. Translation: CASGKQGTGNTIYF. This rearrangement joins TRBV12-5 to TRBJ1-3, with 7 bases aligning to TRBD1. The CDR3 has 14 amino acids. Germline loops: CDR1 LGHNT, CDR2 FRNRAP. V dropped 6 bases and J dropped 2; count of bases not matched to a gene: 4.

The chain is built from TRBV19 and TRBJ1-4; D perhaps matches TRBD1 (5 bases). From germline, CDR1 is LNHDA and CDR2 SQIVND (reference sequence). The CDR3 loop spans 15 amino acids. Trimming removed 1 base at V and 5 bases at J, with 11 bases between. CDR3 sequence (DNA): TGTGCCAGTAGTATAGGGCAGGGAGGAAATGAAAAACTGTTTTTT. This gives the protein CASSIGQGGNEKLFF.

V is TRBV10-3 and J is TRBJ1-5; D call uncertain. The CDR3 covers 14 residues. CDR1 and CDR2 (germline): ENHRY, SYGVKD. V was pared by 0 bases and J by 3 bases, with 6 bases between. As DNA, the CDR3 is TGTGCCATCAGTGAGTCGGCAGTCAATCAGCCCCAGCATTTT. This translates into CAISESAVNQPQHF.

The CDR3 DNA reads as TGTGCCAGCAGCTTAGTAGAACAGGGTTCGAACACTGAAGCTTTCTTT. It encodes CASSLVEQGSNTEAFF. The chain couples TRBV7-6 to TRBJ1-1, with D perhaps TRBD1 (6 bases). The germline gives CDR1 SGHVS, CDR2 FNYEAQ. Trimming removed 1 base at V and 1 base at J, with 13 bases between. The CDR3 covers 16 residues.

This chain joins TRBV5-8 and TRBJ2-7, with D maybe TRBD1 (5 bases). The CDR3 is 17 residues long. Germline CDR1 SGHTS, CDR2 YDEGEE. V was cut by 0 bases and J by 4 bases, with 20 bases left in between. The CDR3 is CASSLERQQARGYEQYF. The CDR3 bases are TGTGCCAGCAGCTTGGAAAGACAACAGGCGCGCGGATACGAGCAGTACTTC.

This clone has only a few counts. This chain uses TRBV20-1 with TRBJ1-6; tentatively, D is TRBD1 (5 bases). The V end lost 1 base, the J end lost 12 bases, and 7 bases lay between the germline ends. This CDR3 is 11 amino acids long. From germline, CDR1 is DFQATT and CDR2 SNEGSKA (reference sequence). CDR3: CSARGGGPLHF. The CDR3 DNA reads TGCAGTGCTAGAGGGGGGGGACCCCTCCACTTT.

V is TRBV9 and J is TRBJ1-5, with 7 bases identical to TRBD1. CDR1 and CDR2 (germline): SGDLS, YYNGEE. Trimming removed 4 bases from V and 5 bases from J; junction bases left unmatched: 12. CDR3 size: 16 residues. The DNA for the CDR3 is TGTGCCAGCAGCCCTCACTCGGACAGGAGAGATCAGCCCCAGCATTTT. It specifies CASSPHSDRRDQPQHF.

Note on this clone: In the same sample, other DNA sequences code for this CDR3. The chain is built from TRBV6-5 and TRBJ2-2; D call uncertain. The CDR3 has 11 residues. Germline CDR1 MNHEY, CDR2 SVGAGI. Between the trimmed V and J ends, which lost 6 bases and 4 bases, there was a span of 3 bases. CDR3: CASSRTGELFF. Here the CDR3 DNA reads TGTGCCAGCAGCCGCACCGGGGAGCTGTTTTTT.

The chain has TRBV4-1 and TRBJ2-3; TRBD1 matches at 9 bases. The CDR3 has 15 residues. CDR1 and CDR2 from the germline V gene are MGHRA and YSYEKL. V lost 5 bases, J lost 4 bases, and 7 bases stayed unmatched. The CDR3 sequence is CASSLGQGRADTQYF. CDR3 in DNA: TGCGCCAGCAGCTTGGGACAGGGAAGGGCAGATACGCAGTATTTT.

This chain links TRBV5-1 with TRBJ1-3; tentatively, D is TRBD1 (5 bases). Germline lookup yields CDR1 SGHRS and CDR2 YFSETQ. Trimming left V 4 bases short and J 2 bases short, with 13 bases between. The CDR3 totals 15 residues. CDR3 amino acids: CASSNQGVAGNTIYF. For the CDR3, the DNA is TGCGCCAGCAGCAATCAGGGTGTAGCTGGAAACACCATATATTTT.

CDR3 amino acids: CASSGRRERTGELFF. Here the CDR3 DNA reads TGTGCCAGTAGTGGACGGAGAGAGCGGACCGGGGAGCTGTTTTTT. This chain connects TRBV19 to TRBJ2-2, with a weak D call TRBD2 (5 bases). Germline V gene sequence: CDR1 LNHDA, CDR2 SQIVND (reference sequence). CDR3 length: 15 amino acids. The ends were cut back, 5 bases at V and 5 bases at J, with 15 bases in the middle.